A selection of T cell receptor beta chains follows, all from one sample in a study of patients and donors after allogeneic stem cell transplantation. TCRdb independently ran MiXCR on the RT-PCR reads; one entry per CDR3 protein. The sample contains 200,000 to 250,000 distinct CDR3 sequences, about 14% of which appear only once. The sequenced sample was blood, either unsorted or a sorted T cell fraction (not recorded which). Every receptor here comes from a human donor who was either an allogeneic HSCT recipient or a stem cell or donor lymphocyte infusion donor (not recorded which). It is not recorded whose cells these are; they may come from a transplant donor. Each CDR3 is given with its conserved first and last residue. Fields, in order: J gene, V gene, D gene, clone size, CDR3 DNA, CDR3 protein. D genes are given only for firm matches. The size field is filled for only some rows; it gives once, few, many or a size class.

TRBJ1-1 TRBV11-3 . . TGTGCCAGCAGCCCCCTATCGGGGAACACTGAAGCTTTCTTT CASSPLSGNTEAFF
TRBJ2-6 TRBV5-1 TRBD2 . TGCGCCAGCAGCTGGACTAGCCTCACCTCTGGGGCCAACGTCCTGACTTTC CASSWTSLTSGANVLTF
TRBJ1-5 TRBV18 TRBD1 many TGTGCCAGCTCACCACCGGGGACAGGGGCCCTAAGCAATCAGCCCCAGCATTTT CASSPPGTGALSNQPQHF
TRBJ2-5 TRBV20-1 TRBD2 few TGCAGTGCTAGCGGGGGGGGACTACTAGAGACCCAGTACTTC CSASGGGLLETQYF
TRBJ2-1 TRBV5-1 TRBD1 . TGCGCCAGCAGCCCCGACAGGGGCTCATCCAATGAGCAGTTCTTC CASSPDRGSSNEQFF
TRBJ2-3 TRBV4-3 . few TGCGCCAGCAGCCAAGATTGGGGGAGAGGGGATACGCAGTATTTT CASSQDWGRGDTQYF
TRBJ2-7 TRBV5-1 . few TGCGCCAGCAGCGTTAGCGGCTCCTACGAGCAGTACTTC CASSVSGSYEQYF
TRBJ2-1 TRBV12-3/TRBV12-4 . many TGTGCCAGCAGCCTGGAGGGCGATGAGCAGTTCTTC CASSLEGDEQFF
TRBJ2-4 TRBV20-1 TRBD1 many TGCAGTGCTAGGATCTCCGGGACAGGGCTAAACATTCAGTACTTC CSARISGTGLNIQYF
TRBJ2-5 TRBV24-1 . . TGTGCCACCTCGGACAGCAACCAAGAGACCCAGTACTTC CATSDSNQETQYF
TRBJ1-1 TRBV3-1 . few TGTGCCAGCAGCCAAGCGAACAGGGTCCAATCTGGCGCTGAAGCTTTCTTT CASSQANRVQSGAEAFF
TRBJ1-1 TRBV7-2 . . TGTGCCAGCAGCTTAGTCGGCGTGGGAACTGAAGCTTTCTTT CASSLVGVGTEAFF
TRBJ2-3 TRBV7-2 TRBD2 many TGTGCCAGCAGCCTAGGAGGGACTAGCGGGGGATATACGCAGTATTTT CASSLGGTSGGYTQYF
TRBJ2-1 TRBV12-3/TRBV12-4 . . TGTGCCAGCAGTTTTGGGCCGCACAATGAGCAGTTCTTC CASSFGPHNEQFF
TRBJ2-5 TRBV18 TRBD1 . TGTGCCAGCTCACCAGCCGGGACAGAAGAGACCCAGTACTTC CASSPAGTEETQYF
TRBJ1-4 TRBV7-2 TRBD1 many TGTGCCAGCAGCTTAGGGACAGGCACAAATGAAAAACTGTTTTTT CASSLGTGTNEKLFF
TRBJ1-2 TRBV9 TRBD1 few TGTGCCAGCAGCCTCGAGACAGGGGGCATCTATGGCTACACCTTC CASSLETGGIYGYTF
TRBJ2-1 TRBV24-1 TRBD1 . TGTGCCACCAGTCCGGGGACAGGGAGGAATGAGCAGTTCTTC CATSPGTGRNEQFF
TRBJ1-4 TRBV20-1 . medium-sized TGCAGTGCTAGTAAGGGTAGGGCTGAAAAACTGTTTTTT CSASKGRAEKLFF
TRBJ2-4 TRBV5-4 TRBD1 few TGTGCCAGCAGCCCCGATTCCACAGGGGCGAACATTCAGTACTTC CASSPDSTGANIQYF
TRBJ1-2 TRBV24-1 . many TGTGCCACCAGTGAGGGGCTTGGTGGCTACACCTTC CATSEGLGGYTF
TRBJ2-2 TRBV5-4 TRBD2 . TGTGCCAGCAGCTTGGAGAGGGTAGCGGGAGTAAAAAAGGCTGGGGAGCTGTTTTTT CASSLERVAGVKKAGELFF
TRBJ1-6 TRBV2 . . TGTGCCAGCAGTGAACGGAACTATAATTCACCCCTCCACTTT CASSERNYNSPLHF
TRBJ1-1 TRBV18 . few TGTGCCAGCTCACCACTGCGGTTAACCGGGCAGAGCACTGAAGCTTTCTTT CASSPLRLTGQSTEAFF
TRBJ2-1 TRBV12-5 . . TGTGCTAGTGGTTTCGATAACAATGAGCAGTTCTTC CASGFDNNEQFF
TRBJ2-7 TRBV20-1 TRBD2 . TGCAGTGCTGCGCCTCCGGGACTAGCGGGAGGGCCCTACGAGCAGTACTTC CSAAPPGLAGGPYEQYF
TRBJ2-7 TRBV5-1 TRBD2 many TGCGCCAGCAGCTCGGGTCTAGCGGGAGGAGTAAGTGGGCAGTACTTC CASSSGLAGGVSGQYF
TRBJ2-7 TRBV7-2 TRBD2 medium-sized TGTGCCAGCAGGGCGGCGGGGGGCTCCTACGAGCAGTACTTC CASRAAGGSYEQYF
TRBJ2-7 TRBV28 TRBD2 many TGTGCCAGCAGTTTATTCGGGACTAGCGGGAGTTCAGGCTACGAGCAGTACTTC CASSLFGTSGSSGYEQYF
TRBJ2-2 TRBV5-1 . many TGCGCCAGCAGCTCCTCCACTTTAGGGAACGGGGAGCTGTTTTTT CASSSSTLGNGELFF
TRBJ2-7 TRBV5-1 . . TGCGCCAGCAGCTTTAAGGGTAGAGACTACGAGCAGTACTTC CASSFKGRDYEQYF
TRBJ1-5 TRBV19 TRBD1 many TGTGCCAGCCATCGACAGGGAGATCAGCCCCAGCATTTT CASHRQGDQPQHF
TRBJ2-3 TRBV10-3 . few TGTGCCATCAGTGAAAAGCCGGCTAGCACAGATACGCAGTATTTT CAISEKPASTDTQYF
TRBJ2-3 TRBV7-9 TRBD2 few TGTGCCAGCAGCCCATTCAGACTAGCGGGAGGATCAGATACGCAGTATTTT CASSPFRLAGGSDTQYF
TRBJ1-1 TRBV7-8 . many TGTGCCAGCAGCTTACGATCGGGCCTGAACACTGAAGCTTTCTTT CASSLRSGLNTEAFF
TRBJ2-1 TRBV20-1 . . TGCAGTGCCGAGCTCTCCTACAATGAGCAGTTCTTC CSAELSYNEQFF
TRBJ2-5 TRBV28 . . TGTGCCAGCAGTTTAGTGGGGTCCCAAGAGACCCAGTACTTC CASSLVGSQETQYF
TRBJ2-3 TRBV4-1 . . TGCGCCAGCAGCCAAGGATATACGCAATCTCGCACAGATACGCAGTATTTT CASSQGYTQSRTDTQYF
TRBJ1-3 TRBV11-2 TRBD1 . TGTGCCAGCAGCGCAAGACGGCCAGGGGGGATCTCTGGAAACAACATATATTTT CASSARRPGGISGNNIYF
TRBJ2-5 TRBV24-1 . . TGTGCCACCAGTGACCCAGGGCCACAGAACCAAGAGACCCAGTACTTC CATSDPGPQNQETQYF
TRBJ2-7 TRBV12-3/TRBV12-4 . few TGTGCCAGCGTCTCTGGCGGAGGGTGGCACGAGCAGTACTTC CASVSGGGWHEQYF
TRBJ2-7 TRBV7-2 . many TGTGCCAGCAGCTTAGACAGGGCTCTCACCGAGCAGTACTTC CASSLDRALTEQYF
TRBJ2-6 TRBV6-1 . few TGTGCCAGCACCTCTGACACCTCTGGGGCCAACGTCCTGACTTTC CASTSDTSGANVLTF
TRBJ1-1 TRBV27 . many TGTGCCAGCAGCCCAACAGGGTCGGCCATGAACACTGAAGCTTTCTTT CASSPTGSAMNTEAFF
TRBJ2-5 TRBV6-6 . many TGTGCCAGCAGTAAGAAGGGGGAGACCCAGTACTTC CASSKKGETQYF
TRBJ1-3 TRBV4-1 . many TGCGCCAGCAGCCAAGATTTAGGAGCGGCCAGCTCTGGAAACACCATATATTTT CASSQDLGAASSGNTIYF
TRBJ2-1 TRBV20-1 TRBD2 few TGCAGTGCTATCGGACTAGCGGGGGTTTACAATGAGCAGTTCTTC CSAIGLAGVYNEQFF
TRBJ1-1 TRBV19 . few TGTGCCAGTAGTGTACGACAGAACACTGAAGCTTTCTTT CASSVRQNTEAFF
TRBJ2-3 TRBV4-1 TRBD2 few TGCGCCAGCAGCCATGGACTAGCGGTTAGCACAGATACGCAGTATTTT CASSHGLAVSTDTQYF
TRBJ1-6 TRBV25-1 . . TGTGCCAGCAGTGCGGACCGCCACTACAATTCACCCCTCCACTTT CASSADRHYNSPLHF
TRBJ1-4 TRBV12-3/TRBV12-4 . . TGTGCCAGCAGCCAGGGCGGAGGGGCGCGCGGTGAAAAACTGTTTTTT CASSQGGGARGEKLFF